This entry is about one TCR beta chain. Its antigen remains unknown. This entry is derived from a study of T cells in localized non-small cell lung cancer. Study findings and constraints: Appearances in adjacent lung were noted for a median 57 of the top 100 tumor clones. Tumor showed lower T cell clonality than uninvolved adjacent lung, where it was highest.

This table comes from immunoSEQ multiplex PCR, and its TCRdb copy is limited to in-frame clones, with some not included. The table shows tens of thousands of clones, with roughly 78% occurring only once. Germline CDR1 and CDR2: SGHTA and FQGNSA. The CDR3 is made up of 19 amino acids. V dropped 4 bases and J dropped 0; count of bases not matched to a gene: 9. The chain employs TRBV7-2 and TRBJ2-3; 14 nucleotides match TRBD2. Sequenced material: peripheral blood, taken before any cancer treatment. This TCR came from a male donor older than 55 with stage III squamous cell lung carcinoma. The CDR3 bases are TGTGCCAGCAGCTCAACCGGGACTAGCGGGGGTACTAGCACAGATACGCAGTATTTT. Its protein product is CASSSTGTSGGTSTDTQYF. Using reference TRBV7-2 and TRBJ2-3 for the parts outside the CDR3, the full variable domain is GAGVSQSPSNKVTEKGKDVELRCDPISGHTALYWYRQSLGQGLEFLIYFQGNSAPDKSGLPSDRFSAERTGGSVSTLTIQRTQQEDSAVYLCASSSTGTSGGTSTDTQYFGPGTRLTVL.